This entry lists 28 T cell receptor beta chains sequenced from one sample in a study of blood T cell repertoires in COVID-19. Libraries were prepared by immunoSEQ multiplex PCR; TCRdb keeps only in-frame clonotypes and omits some of them. The repertoire holds about 300,000 clones, with more than 85% as singletons. The sequenced sample consisted of peripheral blood. The receptors originated from a man aged 70-80 years with acute or convalescent COVID-19.

The CDR3 protein is CAISESLGGTTSAPLHF. CDR3 DNA: TGTGCCATCAGTGAGTCCTTAGGAGGGACTACTTCGGCACCCCTCCACTTT. The chain has TRBV10-3 and TRBJ1-6, with D perhaps matching TRBD1 (5 bases). V dropped 0 bases and J dropped 11 bases, with 20 bases sitting between them. CDR1 ENHRY and CDR2 SYGVKD come from the germline V gene. CDR3 length equals 17 residues.

The V call is TRBV6-2 or TRBV6-3, the J call TRBJ2-7, with TRBD2 matching over 14 bases. The CDR3 contains 18 residues. In germline, CDR1 is MNHEY, CDR2 SVGEGT. Trimming took 4 bases from V and 2 from J; bases not matched to a gene: 10. DNA for the CDR3: TGTGCCAGCAGTTTTGGGACTAGCGGGGGACACTACCCCTACGAGCAGTACTTC. It specifies CASSFGTSGGHYPYEQYF.

The chain recombines TRBV4-2 with TRBJ1-5; 8 nucleotides match TRBD1. The germline V gene has CDR1 LGHNA and CDR2 YNFKEQ. The CDR3 is 20 residues long. Trimming removed 0 bases from V and 4 bases from J; junction bases left unmatched: 17. CDR3 loop: CASSQDYGGVGTGINQPQHF. As DNA, the CDR3 is TGTGCCAGCAGCCAAGATTACGGAGGGGTCGGGACAGGCATTAATCAGCCCCAGCATTTT.

The chain uses TRBV28 and TRBJ2-4; 9 nucleotides agree with TRBD1. Germline V gene lookup returns CDR1 MDHEN and CDR2 SYDVKM. There are 16 residues in the CDR3. Trimming at V came to 6 bases and at J to 0 bases, leaving 6 bases not matched to a gene. For the CDR3, the DNA is TGTGCCAGCAGCCCATCGACAGGGGGAGCCAAAAACATTCAGTACTTC. This sequence encodes CASSPSTGGAKNIQYF.

The chain combines TRBV28 with TRBJ2-7, with D uncertain. Germline V gene data show CDR1 as MDHEN and CDR2 as SYDVKM. V lost 3 bases and J 3 bases, leaving 6 bases between the germline ends. The CDR3 runs to 12 residues. The CDR3 here is CASSFGFYEQYF. CDR3 DNA sequence: TGTGCCAGCAGTTTCGGGTTCTACGAGCAGTACTTC.

The genes are TRBV7-2 and TRBJ1-4; D might be TRBD1 (6 bases). Trimming shortened V by 4 bases and J by 6 bases, and 12 bases separated the two germline ends. Germline values: CDR1 SGHTA, CDR2 FQGNSA. The CDR3 totals 14 residues. For the CDR3, the DNA is TGTGCCAGCAGCTCCGATACAGGGTATGAAAAACTGTTTTTT. This codes for CASSSDTGYEKLFF.

This clone has a handful of counts. The chain uses TRBV28 and TRBJ1-3; D not certain. CDR3 length: 15 residues. V was trimmed by 2 bases and J by 0 bases, leaving 8 bases between them. CDR1 and CDR2 (germline): MDHEN, SYDVKM. CDR3 region: CASSLEAYSGNTIYF. The CDR3 region has the DNA TGTGCCAGCAGTTTAGAAGCATACTCTGGAAACACCATATATTTT.

The CDR3 sequence: CASSQAGQVGNSPLHF. DNA of the CDR3: TGTGCCAGCAGCCAAGCCGGACAGGTGGGAAATTCACCCCTCCACTTT. The chain recombines TRBV3-1 (or the pseudogene TRBV3-2) with TRBJ1-6, with TRBD1 matching over 7 bases. The CDR3 is 16 amino acids. Germline CDR1 LGHDT, CDR2 YNNKEL (reference sequence). V lost 1 base to trimming and J lost 7 bases; unmatched junction nucleotides: 7.

CDR3 loop: CASSYGVSGANVLTF. CDR3 nucleotide sequence: TGTGCCAGTTCCTACGGGGTCTCTGGGGCCAACGTCCTGACTTTC. The V gene is TRBV19, the J gene TRBJ2-6; D is perhaps TRBD2 (5 bases). The germline CDR1 and CDR2 sequences are LNHDA and SQIVND (reference sequence). V lost 8 bases, J lost 0 bases, and 11 bases lay in between. The CDR3 is 15 amino acids.

J is TRBJ2-7 and V is TRBV29-1; 7 nucleotides agree with TRBD1. The CDR3 is 13 residues long. Trimming removed 5 bases from V and 0 bases from J; junction bases left unmatched: 4. Per the germline V gene, CDR1 is SQVTM and CDR2 is ANQGSEA. The CDR3 loop reads CSVTDRSSYEQYF. In DNA form, the CDR3 reads TGCAGCGTTACGGACAGGAGCTCCTACGAGCAGTACTTC.

The gene calls are TRBV5-5 and TRBJ1-2, with 10 bases aligning to TRBD1. Trimming removed 2 bases from V and 4 bases from J; junction bases left unmatched: 5. Germline CDR1 and CDR2: SGHKS and YYEKEE (reference sequence). This CDR3 comprises 15 residues. CDR3 DNA: TGTGCCAGCAGCTTACCCGGGACAGGGGTCTATGGCTACACCTTC. Protein product: CASSLPGTGVYGYTF. Variable domain in full (rest from reference TRBV5-5 and TRBJ1-2): DAGVTQSPTHLIKTRGQQVTLRCSPISGHKSVSWYQQVLGQGPQFIFQYYEKEERGRGNFPDRFSARQFPNYSSELNVNALLLGDSALYLCASSLPGTGVYGYTFGSGTRLTVV.

The chain carries TRBV6-2 or TRBV6-3 and TRBJ1-3; D call uncertain. There are 15 residues in the CDR3. The ends were cut back, 2 bases at V and 0 bases at J, with 8 bases in the middle. The germline V gene encodes CDR1 MNHEY and CDR2 SVGEGT. CDR3 nucleotide sequence: TGTGCCAGCAGTTACGTGGCCAGCTCTGGAAACACCATATATTTT. Its protein is CASSYVASSGNTIYF.

Only one count was recorded for this clone. In DNA, the CDR3 is TGTGCCAGCAGCTTAGCGGGGGGGCTGGAGACCCAGTACTTC. It yields the protein CASSLAGGLETQYF. V usage is TRBV5-4 and J usage is TRBJ2-5, with 10 bases aligning to TRBD2. Trimming took 2 bases from V and 5 from J; bases not matched to a gene: 3. Per germline, CDR1 SGHNT and CDR2 YYREEE (reference sequence). The CDR3 consists of 14 residues.

The V and J genes are TRBV30 and TRBJ2-7; D might be TRBD2 (7 bases). CDR3 length equals 14 residues. Trimming removed 1 base at V and 4 bases at J, with 14 bases between. Looked up from germline, CDR1 is GTSNPN and CDR2 is SVGIG (reference sequence). CDR3 sequence: CAWSGGGTSYEQYF. CDR3 in DNA: TGTGCCTGGAGTGGGGGGGGGACAAGTTACGAGCAGTACTTC.

This rearrangement joins TRBV4-1 to TRBJ1-1; D perhaps matches TRBD1 (5 bases). Germline CDR1 reads MGHRA; CDR2 reads YSYEKL. The CDR3 runs to 13 residues. The V end was cut by 0 bases, the J end by 4 bases, with 6 bases between. CDR3 residues: CASSQEGGTEAFF. The CDR3 DNA follows: TGCGCCAGCAGCCAAGAGGGGGGCACTGAAGCTTTCTTT.

V is TRBV5-1 and J is TRBJ2-3, with TRBD1 matching 9 bases. Germline V lookup: CDR1 SGHRS, CDR2 YFSETQ. V gave up 3 bases and J gave up 3 bases; unmatched junction bases: 5. The length of the CDR3 is 15 residues. Written as DNA, the CDR3 is TGCGCCAGCAGCTCTGGCGGACAGGGGACAGATACGCAGTATTTT. Protein sequence: CASSSGGQGTDTQYF.

The chain recombines TRBV20-1 with TRBJ2-7; no clear D gene. The V end lost 0 bases, the J end lost 6 bases, and 6 bases lay between the germline ends. The germline CDR1 and CDR2 sequences are DFQATT and SNEGSKA (reference sequence). This CDR3 comprises 11 residues. CDR3 sequence (DNA): TGCAGTGCTAGAGATTACACCGAGCAGTACTTC. This encodes CSARDYTEQYF.

The chain uses TRBV25-1 and TRBJ1-1, with D maybe TRBD1 (5 bases). This CDR3 contains 13 residues. Trimming removed 6 bases from V and 1 base from J, with 9 bases in between. Per germline, CDR1 MGHDK and CDR2 SYGVNS. Written as DNA, the CDR3 is TGTGCCAGCAGGAGGACATCGAACACTGAAGCTTTCTTT. Residues: CASRRTSNTEAFF.

The V and J genes are TRBV20-1 and TRBJ2-1; D ambiguous. The CDR3 contains 11 residues. Trimming removed 3 bases at V and 12 bases at J, with 12 bases between. Per the germline V gene, CDR1 is DFQATT and CDR2 is SNEGSKA (reference sequence). In DNA form, the CDR3 reads TGCAGTGCTAGCCCCCCAAGAGGGCAGTTCTTC. Its protein product is CSASPPRGQFF.

The chain is built from TRBV6-4 and TRBJ2-3, with TRBD2 as a possible D gene (5 bases). The CDR3 contains 13 residues. Germline V lookup: CDR1 MRHNA, CDR2 SNTAGT. V lost 5 bases and J 4 bases, leaving 10 bases between the germline ends. Here the CDR3 DNA reads TGTGCCAGCAGTCAGGACTGGGCAGATACGCAGTATTTT. Translating it yields CASSQDWADTQYF.

The genes are TRBV29-1 and TRBJ2-3; 9 nucleotides agree with TRBD2. The CDR3 is 15 amino acids. Germline CDR1 and CDR2: SQVTM and ANQGSEA. The ends lost 5 bases at V and 7 bases at J; junction bases unmatched: 13. The CDR3 protein is CSVSPGRGGMNTQYF. The CDR3 DNA sequence: TGCAGCGTTTCTCCAGGGCGGGGGGGCATGAATACGCAGTATTTT.

This chain uses TRBV7-8 with TRBJ2-1, with 8 bases that match TRBD2. Trimming removed 5 bases from V and 4 bases from J; junction bases left unmatched: 7. Looked up from germline, CDR1 is SGHVS and CDR2 is FQNEAQ. The CDR3 runs 15 residues. Here the CDR3 reads CASSPSGGGYNEQFF. The CDR3 DNA sequence: TGTGCCAGCAGCCCCAGCGGGGGTGGGTACAATGAGCAGTTCTTC.

The rearrangement uses TRBV30 and TRBJ2-7; no firm D call. From germline, CDR1 is GTSNPN and CDR2 SVGIG (reference sequence). With 3 bases removed from V and 2 bases from J, the gap between germline ends came to 5 bases. This CDR3 has 11 amino acids. The CDR3 loop is CAWRGTYEQYF. In nucleotides, the CDR3 is TGTGCCTGGAGGGGCACCTACGAGCAGTACTTC.

The chain combines TRBV24-1 with TRBJ1-5; 9 nucleotides match TRBD1. The ends lost 5 bases at V and 5 bases at J; junction bases unmatched: 6. CDR1 is KGHDR, CDR2 SFDVKD, per germline. CDR3 size: 15 residues. The CDR3 DNA follows: TGTGCCACCAGTGGGGGGACAGGGCCGTATCAGCCCCAGCATTTT. It codes for CATSGGTGPYQPQHF.

For the CDR3, the DNA is TGTGCCAGCAGTTACGCGGGCATCCCCAACAATGAGCAGTTCTTC. Amino acid sequence: CASSYAGIPNNEQFF. The chain couples TRBV6-6 to TRBJ2-1; D might be TRBD2 (5 bases). Germline CDR1 is MNHNY and CDR2 is SVGAGI (reference sequence). V dropped 2 bases and J dropped 5 bases, with 13 bases sitting between them. The CDR3 spans 15 residues.

This chain uses TRBV2 with TRBJ1-2, with D tentatively TRBD1 (6 bases). The CDR3 consists of 14 residues. CDR1 is SNHLY and CDR2 is FYNNEI in the germline V gene. V dropped 8 bases and J dropped 2 bases, with 15 bases sitting between them. The CDR3 nucleotides read TGTGCCAGCGGACGACAGGTTGGGAACTATGGCTACACCTTC. As protein: CASGRQVGNYGYTF.

The chain is built from TRBV6-5 and TRBJ2-7, with D tentatively TRBD1 (6 bases). Germline lookup yields CDR1 MNHEY and CDR2 SVGAGI. CDR3 length equals 16 residues. Trimming left V 0 bases short and J 4 bases short, with 16 bases between. This CDR3 is CASSYSATGSPYEQYF. CDR3 in DNA: TGTGCCAGCAGTTACTCAGCGACAGGTTCCCCGTACGAGCAGTACTTC.

This chain uses TRBV4-1 with TRBJ1-6; no firm D call. Germline V gene lookup returns CDR1 MGHRA and CDR2 YSYEKL. Trimming left V 1 base short and J 9 bases short, with 10 bases between. The CDR3 extends over 14 amino acids. CDR3 DNA: TGCGCCAGCAGCCAAGTTTTTGGAGTTTCACCCCTCCACTTT. Translating gives CASSQVFGVSPLHF.